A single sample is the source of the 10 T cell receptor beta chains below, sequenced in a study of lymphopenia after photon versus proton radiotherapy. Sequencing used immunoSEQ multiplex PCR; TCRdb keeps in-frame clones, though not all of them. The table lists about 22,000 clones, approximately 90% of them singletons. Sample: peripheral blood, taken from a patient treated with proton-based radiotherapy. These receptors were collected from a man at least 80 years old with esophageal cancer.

CDR3 in amino acids: CATSRGGIGLEQYF. CDR3 sequence (DNA): TGTGCCACCAGCAGAGGAGGGATCGGGCTCGAGCAGTACTTC. The chain joins TRBV15 to TRBJ2-7, with a tentative D call TRBD2 (5 bases). This CDR3 comprises 14 residues. Germline V gene sequence: CDR1 LNHNV, CDR2 YYDKDF (reference sequence). Trimming stripped 1 base from V and 6 bases from J, with 13 bases between.

DNA for the CDR3: TGTGCCAGTAGTGGGACAGGTAATCAGCCCCAGCATTTT. Amino acid sequence: CASSGTGNQPQHF. V and J are TRBV19 and TRBJ1-5; the match to TRBD1 covers 8 bases. Per germline, CDR1 LNHDA and CDR2 SQIVND (reference sequence). The junction had 1 base not matched to a gene; V was cut back by 5 bases and J by 4 bases. The CDR3 runs 13 residues.

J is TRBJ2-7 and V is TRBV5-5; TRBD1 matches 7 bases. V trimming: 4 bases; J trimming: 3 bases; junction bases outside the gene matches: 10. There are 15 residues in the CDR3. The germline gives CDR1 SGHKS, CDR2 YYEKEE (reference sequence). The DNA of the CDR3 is TGTGCCAGCAGCCTGGCCGGGACAGCAAACTACGAGCAGTACTTC. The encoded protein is CASSLAGTANYEQYF.

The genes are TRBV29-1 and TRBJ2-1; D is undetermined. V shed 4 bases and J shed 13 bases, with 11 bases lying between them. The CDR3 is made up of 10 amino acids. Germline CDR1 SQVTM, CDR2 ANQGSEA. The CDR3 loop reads CSVVVTEQFF. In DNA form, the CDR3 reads TGCAGCGTTGTGGTCACAGAACAGTTCTTC.

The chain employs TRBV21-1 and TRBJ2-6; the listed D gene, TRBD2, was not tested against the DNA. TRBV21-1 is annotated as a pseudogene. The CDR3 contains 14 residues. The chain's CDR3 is CASSKPSGANVLTF. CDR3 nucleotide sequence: TGTGCCAGCAGCAAACCTTCTGGGGCCAACGTCCTGACTTTC.

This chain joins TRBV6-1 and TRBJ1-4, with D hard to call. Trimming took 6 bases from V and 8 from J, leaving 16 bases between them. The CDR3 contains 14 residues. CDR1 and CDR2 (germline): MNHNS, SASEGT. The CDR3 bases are TGTGCCAGCAGGAAAGATGAGGTATCGGAAAAACTGTTTTTT. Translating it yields CASRKDEVSEKLFF.

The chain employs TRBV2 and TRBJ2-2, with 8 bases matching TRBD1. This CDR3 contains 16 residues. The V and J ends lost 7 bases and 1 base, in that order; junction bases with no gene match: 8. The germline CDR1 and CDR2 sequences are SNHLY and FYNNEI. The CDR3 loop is CASTADRAMNTGELFF. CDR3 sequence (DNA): TGTGCCAGCACTGCGGACAGGGCGATGAACACCGGGGAGCTGTTTTTT.

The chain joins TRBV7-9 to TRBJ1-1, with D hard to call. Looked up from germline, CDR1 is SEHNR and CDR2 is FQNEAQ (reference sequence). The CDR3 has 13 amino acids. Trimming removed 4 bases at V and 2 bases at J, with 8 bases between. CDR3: CASSSRLNTEAFF. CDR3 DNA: TGTGCCAGCAGCTCGCGCCTAAACACTGAAGCTTTCTTT.

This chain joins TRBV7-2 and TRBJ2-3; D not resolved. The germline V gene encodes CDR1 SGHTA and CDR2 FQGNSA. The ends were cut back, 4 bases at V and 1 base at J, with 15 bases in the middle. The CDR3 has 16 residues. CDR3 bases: TGTGCCAGCAGCTCGCTGGGCGGAGTCGGCACAGATACGCAGTATTTT. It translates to CASSSLGGVGTDTQYF.

CDR3 sequence: CASSQAPQDMNEQFF. Written as DNA, the CDR3 is TGCGCCAGCAGCCAGGCTCCGCAGGATATGAATGAGCAGTTCTTC. This chain links TRBV4-1 with TRBJ2-1; D is uncertain. CDR1 is MGHRA, CDR2 YSYEKL, per germline. The CDR3 spans 15 residues. With 3 bases removed from V and 7 bases from J, the gap between germline ends came to 16 bases.